The source of this T cell receptor (beta chain) is a study of cytomegalovirus exposure and HLA in healthy donors. Overall study results and limits: Being productive about 87% or about 30% of the time was typical of most TCR beta V segments in an earlier analysis. TCR beta sequences reportedly predicted the HLA-A and HLA-B alleles of most subjects accurately. TCR beta sequences numbering over 15,000 were associated with HLA alleles at 0.05 false discovery rate in a later analysis.

Germline V lookup: CDR1 MGHRA, CDR2 YSYEKL. The CDR3 length is 15 residues. The V and J ends lost 3 bases and 1 base, in that order; junction bases with no gene match: 5. 13 Jbeta primers and 60 Vbeta primers were used for the PCR. Data came from immunoSEQ multiplex PCR; TCRdb stores just in-frame clones and leaves some out. Of about 150,000 clones in the sample, roughly 64% were seen once. About this clone: What it recognizes is unknown.

The V gene is TRBV4-1, the J gene TRBJ1-1; TRBD1 agrees at 7 bases. This clonotype originated in a woman younger than 45 in good health and CMV-seropositive. Sample: PBMCs. The CDR3 loop is CASSQQGVGNTEAFF. In DNA, the CDR3 is TGCGCCAGCAGCCAGCAGGGGGTAGGGAACACTGAAGCTTTCTTT.